The source of this T cell receptor (beta chain) is a study of identical twins. Regarding the study as a whole: Because invariant MAIT and iNKT cells could be present, zero-insertion analyses could be partly confounded. Cord blood beta clonotypes present at high abundance carried fewer insertions; no such pattern appeared in memory repertoires.

This CDR3 comprises 15 residues. The V gene lost 5 bases and the J gene lost 4 bases, with 15 bases spanning the gap. With template switching, a universal primer site was added, and the cDNA carried unique molecular identifiers. TCRdb reprocessed the 5' RACE reads with MiXCR, giving one entry per CDR3 protein. The sample holds approximately 240,000 distinct CDR3 sequences, about an eighth seen once. In the case of this clonotype: Its antigen is not known.

The clonotype was recovered from a young woman in good health. Sequencing was carried out using memory (CD45RO+) T cells sorted from blood. This rearrangement joins TRBV12-3 or TRBV12-4 to TRBJ2-1, with D perhaps matching TRBD1 (6 bases). The CDR3 sequence: CASSPYRVGYNEQFF. DNA for the CDR3: TGTGCCAGCAGTCCCTACAGGGTAGGGTACAATGAGCAGTTCTTC.